Below, 6 T cell receptor beta chains from the same sample are listed, as sequenced in a study of blood T cells in healthy people across ages (dated by TCRdb to between 2014 and 2017). Libraries were built with 5' RACE. The reads were generated on an Illumina HiSeq 2500. A second PCR of roughly 6 to 11 cycles was run with a J-beta primer mix and a sample-barcoded 5' primer. TCRdb's own reprocessing of the public reads used fastp at Q25 and MiXCR and kept productive beta chains. Each entry merges the rows of one CDR3 protein and shows their most common DNA and genes. Here the sample has 720,000 or so distinct CDR3 sequences; approximately 40% occur a single time. The ten largest clonotypes hold around 30% of the sample. Sequencing was done on a sample of blood. The receptors were gathered from an elderly man in good health.

In nucleotides, the CDR3 is TGCAGTGCCCTAGCGGGGGGGCAAGAGACCCAGTACTTC. Protein product: CSALAGGQETQYF. The chain joins TRBV20-1 to TRBJ2-5; 12 bases match TRBD2. The CDR3 sequence is 13 residues long. CDR1 and CDR2 (germline): DFQATT, SNEGSKA (reference sequence). The V and J ends lost 6 bases and 2 bases, in that order; junction bases with no gene match: 1.

The V and J genes are TRBV25-1 and TRBJ1-5; maybe TRBD1 (6 bases). V shed 2 bases and J shed 5 bases, with 10 bases lying between them. The CDR3 sequence is 14 residues long. Germline V CDR1 and CDR2: MGHDK, SYGVNS. CDR3 sequence (DNA): TGTGCCAGCAGTGAAACAGGGTCGGATCAGCCCCAGCATTTT. Protein: CASSETGSDQPQHF.

The chain joins TRBV10-3 to TRBJ1-2, with a tentative D call TRBD1 (6 bases). Trimming took off 2 bases at V and 8 bases at J, with 18 bases between the two ends. Looked up from germline, CDR1 is ENHRY and CDR2 is SYGVKD. The CDR3 sequence is 15 residues long. This CDR3 is CAISEMGAGEDGYTF. The CDR3 DNA reads TGTGCCATCAGTGAGATGGGGGCAGGGGAGGACGGCTACACCTTC.

There are a few counts of this clonotype. The V and J genes are TRBV20-1 and TRBJ2-1, with 11 bases identical to TRBD1. V dropped 5 bases and J dropped 8; count of bases not matched to a gene: 11. Germline V gives CDR1 DFQATT, CDR2 SNEGSKA (reference sequence). The CDR3 length is 15 residues. The CDR3 DNA reads TGCAGTGCTCGTACACCGGGACAGGGGGGCCATGAGCAGTTCTTC. As protein: CSARTPGQGGHEQFF.

This clonotype turned up a few times. The V and J genes are TRBV20-1 and TRBJ2-5; possibly TRBD2 for D (5 bases). CDR1 and CDR2 (germline): DFQATT, SNEGSKA (reference sequence). The V and J ends lost 8 bases and 5 bases respectively, with 12 bases between them. The CDR3 contains 11 residues. The CDR3 is CSWTSSETQYF. CDR3 coding DNA: TGCAGTTGGACTTCCTCGGAGACCCAGTACTTC.

The chain uses TRBV9 and TRBJ2-3; 10 bases are shared with TRBD2. Germline values: CDR1 SGDLS, CDR2 YYNGEE. The J segment lost 2 bases and the V segment lost 5 bases, leaving 5 bases of the junction unmatched. The CDR3 is 15 residues long. The CDR3 loop is CASSGTSGVTDTQYF. Here the CDR3 DNA reads TGTGCCAGCAGTGGCACTAGCGGGGTCACAGATACGCAGTATTTT.